The 27 T cell receptor beta chains reported below all come from one sample, sequenced in a study of CD8 T cells in Susac syndrome. Reverse transcription used about 0.45 to 1 ug RNA and random hexamers. TCRdb reanalysed the immunoSEQ multiplex PCR reads using MiXCR and keeps one entry per CDR3 protein. Of about 200,000 distinct CDR3 sequences in the sample, about 96% were seen once. Sequenced material: CD4+ T cells from PBMCs. Every receptor here comes from a human donor with multiple sclerosis.

This chain joins TRBV11-2 and TRBJ1-1; no clear D gene. V lost 0 bases and J 2 bases, leaving 16 bases between the germline ends. The CDR3 consists of 17 residues. Germline CDR1 is SGHAT and CDR2 is FQNNGV. CDR3 nucleotides: TGTGCCAGCAGCTTAGATTCTTACGGGGAGGAAAACACTGAAGCTTTCTTT. This codes for CASSLDSYGEENTEAFF.

This sequence joins TRBV2 and TRBJ2-7; D might be TRBD1 or TRBD2, each matching 5 bases. Trimming cost V 7 bases and J 3 bases, with 13 bases left between them. This CDR3 has 13 amino acids. Germline V gene data show CDR1 as SNHLY and CDR2 as FYNNEI. The CDR3 nucleotides are TGTGCCAGCAATCGGGACGGACTCTACGAGCAGTACTTC. Encoded protein: CASNRDGLYEQYF. Based on the CDR3 plus reference TRBV2 and TRBJ2-7, the full variable domain is EPEVTQTPSHQVTQMGQEVILRCVPISNHLYFYWYRQILGQKVEFLVSFYNNEISEKSEIFDDQFSVERPDGSNFTLKIRSTKLEDSAMYFCASNRDGLYEQYFGPGTRLTVT.

The genes are TRBV12-3 or TRBV12-4 and TRBJ2-3, with 7 bases that match TRBD1. This CDR3 region has 15 residues. Germline trimming cut 6 bases from V and 4 bases from J; bases unmatched to any gene: 10. The CDR3 is CASSPNPGTADTQYF. The CDR3 DNA follows: TGTGCCAGCAGCCCAAACCCCGGGACAGCAGATACGCAGTATTTT.

V usage is TRBV30 and J usage is TRBJ1-2; 8 bases line up with TRBD1. The V gene's germline CDR1 is GTSNPN and CDR2 SVGIG (reference sequence). Unmatched junction bases numbered 8, after V lost 4 bases and J lost 4 bases. The CDR3 length is 14 residues. For the CDR3, the DNA is TGTGCCTGGACTGACGGGACAGGTACCTATGGCTACACCTTC. This translates into CAWTDGTGTYGYTF.

The chain has TRBV9 and TRBJ2-5; D remains unclear. Trimming left V 0 bases short and J 2 bases short, with 11 bases between. Looked up from germline, CDR1 is SGDLS and CDR2 is YYNGEE. There are 15 residues in the CDR3. The CDR3 reads CASSVGVRAQETQYF. The DNA for the CDR3 is TGTGCCAGCAGCGTAGGGGTAAGGGCTCAAGAGACCCAGTACTTC.

The chain links TRBV18 to TRBJ2-7; D might be TRBD2 (6 bases). The CDR3 contains 13 residues. V dropped 6 bases and J dropped 6 bases, with 15 bases sitting between them. CDR1 is KGHSH, CDR2 LQKENI, per germline. The CDR3 reads CASSGRLLGEQYF. The CDR3 DNA sequence: TGTGCCAGCTCGGGGAGGCTGCTGGGCGAGCAGTACTTC.

V and J are TRBV7-9 and TRBJ1-2; no definite D call. Trimming took off 5 bases at V and 9 bases at J, with 10 bases between the two ends. Germline V gene sequence: CDR1 SEHNR, CDR2 FQNEAQ (reference sequence). CDR3 size: 11 residues. DNA of the CDR3: TGTGCCAGCAGCCGTGTGGCGAGCTACACCTTC. Amino acids: CASSRVASYTF.

CDR3 in DNA: TGTGCCAGCACCCGGGTACGGGACACTGAAGCTTTCTTT. This encodes CASTRVRDTEAFF. The V gene is TRBV12-3 or TRBV12-4, the J gene TRBJ1-1; D gene uncertain. V was clipped by 7 bases and J by 3 bases, with 12 bases between them. The CDR3 extends over 13 amino acids.

This clonotype was seen only once. V and J are TRBV15 and TRBJ1-5; D is unclear. Per the germline V gene, CDR1 is LNHNV and CDR2 is YYDKDF (reference sequence). The CDR3 spans 15 residues. Trimming took off 0 bases at V and 5 bases at J, with 11 bases between the two ends. The CDR3 loop is CATSRDIYGDQPQHF. The CDR3 DNA sequence: TGTGCCACCAGCAGAGATATTTACGGGGATCAGCCCCAGCATTTT.

In DNA form, the CDR3 reads TGTGCCACCAGTGATGGGTCCCATAATCAGCCCCAGCATTTT. Its protein product is CATSDGSHNQPQHF. The chain is built from TRBV24-1 and TRBJ1-5; no firm D call. The V end lost 3 bases, the J end lost 4 bases, and 9 bases lay between the germline ends. Per germline, CDR1 KGHDR and CDR2 SFDVKD. The length of the CDR3 is 14 residues.

The chain uses TRBV7-8 and TRBJ2-1; D is perhaps TRBD1 or TRBD2 (5 bases each). Germline CDR1 and CDR2: SGHVS and FQNEAQ. V shed 3 bases and J shed 5 bases, with 14 bases lying between them. The length of the CDR3 is 15 residues. The CDR3 region has the DNA TGTGCCAGCAGCTTTTCTTCGGGGCGACACAATGAGCAGTTCTTC. It translates to CASSFSSGRHNEQFF.

The rearrangement uses TRBV29-1 and TRBJ2-7, with TRBD2 matching 8 bases. V lost 3 bases and J lost 9; bases outside the gene matches: 7. This CDR3 has 12 amino acids. Germline V gene lookup returns CDR1 SQVTM and CDR2 ANQGSEA. The CDR3 loop reads CSVDGGGLWQYF. The CDR3 region has the DNA TGCAGCGTTGATGGCGGGGGGCTATGGCAGTACTTC.

The chain carries TRBV27 and TRBJ2-5, with 8 nucleotides matching TRBD2. CDR1 MNHEY and CDR2 SMNVEV come from the germline V gene (reference sequence). There are 12 residues in the CDR3. V dropped 6 bases and J dropped 3; count of bases not matched to a gene: 0. The CDR3 reads CASRRGEETQYF. DNA of the CDR3: TGTGCCAGCAGGCGGGGGGAAGAGACCCAGTACTTC.

The rearrangement joins TRBV24-1 to TRBJ2-1, with D perhaps matching TRBD2 (6 bases). CDR3 length equals 14 residues. Germline CDR1 and CDR2: KGHDR and SFDVKD. Trimming cost V 7 bases and J 4 bases, with 13 bases left between them. Written as DNA, the CDR3 is TGTGCCACCAGCCCGACTAGAGGATACAATGAGCAGTTCTTC. It encodes CATSPTRGYNEQFF.

The chain is built from TRBV20-1 and TRBJ2-1, with D hard to call. Germline CDR1 is DFQATT and CDR2 is SNEGSKA (reference sequence). The V gene lost 3 bases and the J gene lost 0 bases, with 9 bases spanning the gap. The length of the CDR3 is 14 residues. As DNA, the CDR3 is TGCAGTGCTAGTCGGCGGATCTCCTACAATGAGCAGTTCTTC. Encoded protein: CSASRRISYNEQFF.

A single count supports this clonotype. The CDR3 spells CASSLGRRRETQYF. CDR3 in DNA: TGTGCCAGCAGCTTGGGTCGGAGGAGAGAGACCCAGTACTTC. This chain joins TRBV5-6 and TRBJ2-5; perhaps TRBD2 as D (5 bases). Germline assignment: CDR1 SGHDT and CDR2 YYEEEE. The CDR3 extends over 14 amino acids. V was trimmed by 0 bases and J by 4 bases, leaving 10 bases between them.

The chain recombines TRBV3-1 with TRBJ2-4; 7 bases align to TRBD1. The trim removed 1 base at V and 9 bases at J, leaving 6 bases unmatched. The CDR3 is 14 amino acids. The germline V gene encodes CDR1 LGHDT and CDR2 YNNKEL (reference sequence). CDR3 DNA sequence: TGTGCCAGCAGCCAAGGAGGGGGCGAGAGCATTCAGTACTTC. This codes for CASSQGGGESIQYF. Using reference TRBV3-1 and TRBJ2-4 for the parts outside the CDR3, the full variable domain is DTAVSQTPKYLVTQMGNDKSIKCEQNLGHDTMYWYKQDSKKFLKIMFSYNNKELIINETVPNRFSPKSPDKAHLNLHINSLELGDSAVYFCASSQGGGESIQYFGAGTRLSVL.

This clonotype was observed once. The chain recombines TRBV14 with TRBJ2-1; perhaps TRBD2 as D (5 bases). Germline-derived CDR1 and CDR2 are SGHDN and FVKESK. Trimming took 2 bases from V and 12 from J, leaving 11 bases between them. The CDR3 is 12 residues long. In DNA form, the CDR3 reads TGTGCCAGCAGCCAAAGCGGCCCAGGGCAGTTCTTC. This codes for CASSQSGPGQFF.

The gene calls are TRBV30 and TRBJ2-1, with TRBD2 as a possible D gene (6 bases). The germline V gene has CDR1 GTSNPN and CDR2 SVGIG (reference sequence). Trimming removed 0 bases from V and 9 bases from J, with 15 bases in between. This CDR3 contains 14 residues. CDR3 protein: CAWSVRGPGGEQFF. The CDR3 region has the DNA TGTGCCTGGAGTGTACGCGGGCCCGGGGGTGAGCAGTTCTTC.

The gene calls are TRBV14 and TRBJ2-1, with unresolved D. Germline V lookup: CDR1 SGHDN, CDR2 FVKESK. CDR3 length: 16 amino acids. The V end lost 5 bases, the J end lost 6 bases, and 20 bases lay between the germline ends. The CDR3 sequence is CASSSENKWYPNEQFF. CDR3 nucleotides: TGTGCCAGCAGCTCGGAAAACAAGTGGTATCCCAATGAGCAGTTCTTC.

The chain uses TRBV7-9 and TRBJ2-3; 9 bases are a match to TRBD2. The CDR3 covers 19 residues. Losses at the gene ends were 5 bases for V and 2 bases for J; bases not matched to a gene: 17. Germline V gene sequence: CDR1 SEHNR, CDR2 FQNEAQ (reference sequence). For the CDR3, the DNA is TGTGCCAGCAGCACTTGGAGGTTGAGCGGGGGGACGACCACAGATACGCAGTATTTT. It specifies CASSTWRLSGGTTTDTQYF.

The J gene is TRBJ1-3, the V gene TRBV5-1; tentatively, D is TRBD1 (6 bases). Germline-derived CDR1 and CDR2 are SGHRS and YFSETQ. The CDR3 has 13 amino acids. V gave up 3 bases and J gave up 4 bases, with 8 bases separating them. The CDR3 DNA reads as TGCGCCAGCAGCTCAGGACAGGGAAACACCATATATTTT. The encoded protein is CASSSGQGNTIYF.

The rearrangement joins TRBV6-1 to TRBJ2-5, with a weak D call TRBD1 (6 bases). Looked up from germline, CDR1 is MNHNS and CDR2 is SASEGT. The CDR3 extends over 15 amino acids. V gave up 4 bases and J gave up 1 base, with 13 bases separating them. CDR3 nucleotide sequence: TGTGCCAGCAGTGCACAGGGATTCGGCCAAGAGACCCAGTACTTC. It codes for CASSAQGFGQETQYF.

The chain links TRBV3-1 to TRBJ2-7, with TRBD2 matching 9 bases. Per germline, CDR1 LGHDT and CDR2 YNNKEL (reference sequence). V shed 1 base, J shed 3 bases, and the junction held 7 bases outside the gene matches. The CDR3 consists of 16 residues. The CDR3 here is CASSQAGLAGIYEQYF. In DNA, the CDR3 is TGTGCCAGCAGCCAAGCCGGTCTAGCGGGAATCTACGAGCAGTACTTC.

The rearrangement uses TRBV30 and TRBJ1-2; D unresolved. V lost 3 bases and J 4 bases, leaving 6 bases between the germline ends. The CDR3 is 11 amino acids. Germline CDR1 GTSNPN, CDR2 SVGIG (reference sequence). The CDR3 is CAWRVFYGYTF. CDR3 in DNA: TGTGCCTGGAGAGTCTTCTATGGCTACACCTTC.

The gene calls are TRBV24-1 and TRBJ2-1; 12 bases are a match to TRBD2. Germline loops: CDR1 KGHDR, CDR2 SFDVKD. This CDR3 spans 14 amino acids. After removal of 7 bases from V and 6 bases from J, the junction contained 3 bases not matched to a gene. CDR3 sequence: CATRGLAGTNEQFF. The CDR3 region has the DNA TGTGCCACCAGAGGACTAGCGGGAACCAATGAGCAGTTCTTC.

This chain links TRBV18 with TRBJ2-7, with 7 bases lining up with TRBD2. V trimming: 3 bases; J trimming: 5 bases; junction bases outside the gene matches: 7. The CDR3 consists of 14 residues. Germline lookup yields CDR1 KGHSH and CDR2 LQKENI. CDR3 residues: CASSPRGGDHEQYF. The DNA for the CDR3 is TGTGCCAGCTCACCCCGGGGAGGGGACCACGAGCAGTACTTC.